This entry lists 6 T cell receptor beta chains sequenced from one sample in a study of beta chain features in type 1 diabetes. These receptors' antigens are unknown. Study-level findings and limits: Type 1 diabetes patients showed a moderate but significant shortening of TCRB CDR3s in all four CD4+ subsets.

Reverse transcription of all isolated RNA meant that expressed TCRB transcripts were sequenced. The table came from immunoSEQ multiplex PCR; TCRdb's copy has only in-frame clones and leaves some out. The repertoire holds 600,000 to 700,000 clones, with roughly an eighth as singletons. Sequencing was carried out using naive CD4+ T cells from blood. These receptors were taken from a man under 40 with type 1 diabetes.

The chain uses TRBV5-1 and TRBJ2-1, with D unresolved. This CDR3 has 16 amino acids. CDR1 is SGHRS and CDR2 is YFSETQ in the germline V gene. V lost 2 bases to trimming and J lost 0 bases, with 12 bases between them. CDR3 amino acids: CASSFGRLSSYNEQFF. The CDR3 DNA follows: TGCGCCAGCAGCTTCGGACGGCTGAGCTCCTACAATGAGCAGTTCTTC.

The chain uses TRBV4-1 and TRBJ2-5; D perhaps matches TRBD2 (5 bases). In germline, CDR1 is MGHRA, CDR2 YSYEKL. V lost 3 bases and J lost 2, with 13 bases in between. The length of the CDR3 is 15 residues. The chain's CDR3 is CASSQASGLQETQYF. In nucleotides, the CDR3 is TGCGCCAGCAGCCAGGCATCGGGGTTACAAGAGACCCAGTACTTC.

The CDR3 DNA is TGTGCCAGCAGCTACGGACAGCCCGGAAACACTGAAGCTTTCTTT. It is translated as CASSYGQPGNTEAFF. The chain combines TRBV7-2 with TRBJ1-1; D is perhaps TRBD1 (6 bases). The ends were cut back, 4 bases at V and 2 bases at J, with 14 bases in the middle. The CDR3 totals 15 residues. Germline loops: CDR1 SGHTA, CDR2 FQGNSA. The variable domain in full, with the rest retrieved from reference TRBV7-2 and TRBJ1-1, is GAGVSQSPSNKVTEKGKDVELRCDPISGHTALYWYRQSLGQGLEFLIYFQGNSAPDKSGLPSDRFSAERTGGSVSTLTIQRTQQEDSAVYLCASSYGQPGNTEAFFGQGTRLTVV.

As to this clone: This sample includes further DNA sequences coding for the same CDR3. The chain has TRBV20-1 and TRBJ2-7, with D unclear. This CDR3 is 11 amino acids long. V was trimmed by 4 bases and J by 4 bases, leaving 8 bases between them. Germline V lookup: CDR1 DFQATT, CDR2 SNEGSKA (reference sequence). CDR3 loop: CSAKDSYEQYF. CDR3 bases: TGCAGTGCTAAAGATTCGTACGAGCAGTACTTC.

The sample holds a few counts of this clone. The chain carries TRBV28 and TRBJ1-2, with D perhaps TRBD1 (5 bases). The germline V gene encodes CDR1 MDHEN and CDR2 SYDVKM. This CDR3 region has 12 residues. The V end lost 10 bases, the J end lost 10 bases, and 19 bases lay between the germline ends. Here the CDR3 reads CATLSGTLHYTF. In DNA, the CDR3 is TGTGCCACCCTATCCGGGACGCTCCACTACACCTTC.

The V call is TRBV2, the J call TRBJ1-2, with D uncertain. Germline values: CDR1 SNHLY, CDR2 FYNNEI. The V and J ends lost 5 bases and 1 base respectively, with 11 bases between them. This CDR3 region has 14 residues. The CDR3 bases are TGTGCCAGCAGTACCAACAAGAATAACTATGGCTACACCTTC. As protein: CASSTNKNNYGYTF.